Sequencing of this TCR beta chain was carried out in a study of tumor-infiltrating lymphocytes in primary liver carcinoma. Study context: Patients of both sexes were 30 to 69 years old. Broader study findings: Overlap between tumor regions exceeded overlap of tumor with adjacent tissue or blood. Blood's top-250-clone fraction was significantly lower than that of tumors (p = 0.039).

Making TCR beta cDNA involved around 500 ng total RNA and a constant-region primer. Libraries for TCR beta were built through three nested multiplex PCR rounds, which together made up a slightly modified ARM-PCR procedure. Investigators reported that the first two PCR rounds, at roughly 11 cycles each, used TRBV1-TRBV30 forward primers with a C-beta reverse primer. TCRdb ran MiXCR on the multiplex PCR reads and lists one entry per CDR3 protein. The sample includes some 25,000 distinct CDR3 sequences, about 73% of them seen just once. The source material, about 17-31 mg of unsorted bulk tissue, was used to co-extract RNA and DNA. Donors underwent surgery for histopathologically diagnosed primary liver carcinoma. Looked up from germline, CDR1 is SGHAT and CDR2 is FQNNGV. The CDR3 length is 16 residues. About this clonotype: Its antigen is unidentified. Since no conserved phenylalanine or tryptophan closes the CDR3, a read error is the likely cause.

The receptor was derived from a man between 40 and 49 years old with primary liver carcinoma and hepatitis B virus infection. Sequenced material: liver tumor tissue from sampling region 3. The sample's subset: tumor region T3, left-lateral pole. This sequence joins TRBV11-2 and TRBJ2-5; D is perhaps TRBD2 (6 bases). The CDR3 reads CASSQTPGGGKEIQYS. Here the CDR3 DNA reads TGTGCCAGCAGCCAAACTCCTGGCGGAGGGAAGGAGATCCAGTACTCC.